The 15 T cell receptor beta chains presented below share a single source sample, sequenced in a study of blood T cells in healthy people across ages. PCR was performed a second time for roughly 6 to 12 cycles using a sample-barcoded 5' primer and a J-beta primer mix. TCRdb ran MiXCR on the 5' RACE reads and lists one entry per CDR3 protein. Here the sample spans 660,000 or so distinct CDR3 sequences, under 70% being singletons. Sequencing was done on a sample of blood. These receptors originate from a man between 60 and 75 years old in good health.

The chain couples TRBV11-3 to TRBJ2-7; the match to TRBD1 covers 7 bases. Germline trimming cut 1 base from V and 1 base from J; bases unmatched to any gene: 1. This CDR3 region has 14 residues. Per the germline V gene, CDR1 is SGHNT and CDR2 is YENEEA. The DNA of the CDR3 is TGTGCCAGCAGCTTAGCGACAGGGTCCTACGAGCAGTACTTC. Protein product: CASSLATGSYEQYF.

V gene TRBV10-3 combines with J gene TRBJ2-1; TRBD2 agrees at 16 bases. CDR1 ENHRY and CDR2 SYGVKD come from the germline V gene. Losses at the gene ends were 2 bases for V and 8 bases for J; bases not matched to a gene: 15. The CDR3 contains 20 residues. The CDR3 DNA follows: TGTGCCATCAGTGAGATGGGGACTAGCGGGGGGGCTGAATCATTCTATGAGCAGTTCTTC. Its translation: CAISEMGTSGGAESFYEQFF.

This clonotype came up many times. A junction end diverges from the germline sequence, so it may reflect a read error. DNA for the CDR3: TGTGCCAGCAGGCCTAGCGGGGGGTACCAAGGGACCCAGTACTTC. Encoded protein: CASRPSGGYQGTQYF. J is TRBJ2-5 and V is TRBV12-3 or TRBV12-4; 11 positions match TRBD2. The CDR3 is 15 amino acids.

The count of this clonotype is one. This chain connects TRBV7-9 to TRBJ2-7; 15 positions agree with TRBD2. The trim removed 5 bases at V and 11 bases at J, leaving 7 bases unmatched. From germline, CDR1 is SEHNR and CDR2 FQNEAQ (reference sequence). The CDR3 runs 14 residues. The CDR3 region has the DNA TGTGCCAGCAGCGGACGGACTAGCGGGGGGGAGGAGTACTTC. Amino acids: CASSGRTSGGEEYF.

This clonotype was picked up a small number of times. The V call is TRBV28, the J call TRBJ2-5; no firm D call. This CDR3 has 14 residues. Germline lookup yields CDR1 MDHEN and CDR2 SYDVKM. Deletions cut 4 bases from V and 5 bases from J, with 14 bases between. For the CDR3, the DNA is TGTGCCAGCAGTTGGGCGAGCACTGGGGAGACCCAGTACTTC. This encodes CASSWASTGETQYF.

This chain connects TRBV7-9 to TRBJ1-2, with TRBD1 identical over 8 bases. The CDR3 contains 18 residues. Germline V gene data show CDR1 as SEHNR and CDR2 as FQNEAQ (reference sequence). The J segment lost 4 bases and the V segment lost 3 bases, leaving 16 bases of the junction unmatched. The CDR3 protein is CASSLAAVRDRSSYGYTF. The CDR3 DNA reads as TGTGCCAGCAGCTTGGCCGCTGTGAGGGACAGGTCTTCCTATGGCTACACCTTC.

This clonotype has a handful of counts. The chain uses TRBV11-3 and TRBJ2-5; D call uncertain. This CDR3 has 15 amino acids. Germline CDR1 and CDR2: SGHNT and YENEEA. Trimming cost V 5 bases and J 1 base, with 14 bases left between them. The CDR3, as DNA: TGTGCCAGCAGCCCCTCCCCGCGGACCCAAGAGACCCAGTACTTC. Protein product: CASSPSPRTQETQYF.

The chain employs TRBV5-1 and TRBJ1-6, with a tentative D call TRBD1 (6 bases). The V gene lost 0 bases and the J gene lost 8 bases, with 15 bases spanning the gap. CDR1 SGHRS and CDR2 YFSETQ come from the germline V gene. The CDR3 is 16 amino acids. CDR3 coding DNA: TGCGCCAGCAGCTTGGGGGCCCCAGGGGTGGATTCACCCCTCCACTTT. It codes for CASSLGAPGVDSPLHF.

Regarding this clonotype: This may arise from a read error, as a much more abundant clone is one base away. V is TRBV3-1 and J is TRBJ2-1; 8 nucleotides line up with TRBD2. Looked up from germline, CDR1 is LGHDT and CDR2 is YNNKEL (reference sequence). The CDR3 is 15 residues long. The trim removed 4 bases at V and 8 bases at J, leaving 10 bases unmatched. The DNA for the CDR3 is TGTGCCAGCAGCCCCAGCGGGAGATCGCTTTATGAGCAGTTCTTC. Amino acids: CASSPSGRSLYEQFF.

This clonotype has only a few counts. This chain connects TRBV7-9 to TRBJ1-2, with D possibly being TRBD1 (6 bases). This CDR3 spans 16 amino acids. From germline, CDR1 is SEHNR and CDR2 FQNEAQ (reference sequence). V was cut by 0 bases and J by 6 bases, with 17 bases left in between. CDR3 loop: CASSLAGAGYSDGYTF. CDR3 bases: TGTGCCAGCAGCTTAGCGGGGGCAGGGTATTCGGATGGCTACACCTTC. Using reference TRBV7-9 and TRBJ1-2 for the parts outside the CDR3, the full variable domain is DTGVSQNPRHKITKRGQNVTFRCDPISEHNRLYWYRQTLGQGPEFLTYFQNEAQLEKSRLLSDRFSAERPKGSFSTLEIQRTEQGDSAMYLCASSLAGAGYSDGYTFGSGTRLTVV.

This clonotype is a singleton in its sample. The rearrangement joins TRBV10-3 to TRBJ2-1; D possibly corresponds to TRBD2 (6 bases). The V and J ends lost 7 bases and 5 bases respectively, with 15 bases between them. This CDR3 is 14 amino acids long. Germline assignment: CDR1 ENHRY and CDR2 SYGVKD. This CDR3 is CAITPGLANNEQFF. CDR3 bases: TGTGCCATCACTCCGGGGCTAGCGAACAATGAGCAGTTCTTC.

This clonotype was seen a single time. This chain links TRBV5-1 with TRBJ2-7; 9 nucleotides match TRBD1. V lost 6 bases, J lost 5 bases, and 9 bases stayed unmatched. CDR1 is SGHRS and CDR2 is YFSETQ in the germline V gene. The CDR3 has 14 residues. Here the CDR3 DNA reads TGCGCCAGCACCCGAGTGGACAGGGGCCACGAGCAGTACTTC. This translates into CASTRVDRGHEQYF.

This chain uses TRBV12-3 or TRBV12-4 with TRBJ2-1, with 7 bases matching TRBD2. The CDR3 covers 15 residues. V trimming: 1 base; J trimming: 8 bases; junction bases outside the gene matches: 8. In nucleotides, the CDR3 is TGTGCCAGCAGTTTAGGAATGGGGGGGTTCGATGAGCAGTTCTTC. As protein: CASSLGMGGFDEQFF.

The chain has TRBV15 and TRBJ2-5, with D perhaps matching TRBD1 or TRBD2 (5 bases each). Germline CDR1 reads LNHNV; CDR2 reads YYDKDF (reference sequence). Trimming took off 0 bases at V and 12 bases at J, with 11 bases between the two ends. The CDR3 extends over 12 amino acids. CDR3 nucleotides: TGTGCCACCAGCAGAGATTTGGGGGTAGAGTACTTC. This translates into CATSRDLGVEYF.

The CDR3: CASSFRTSGGPTDTQYF. As DNA, the CDR3 is TGTGCCAGCAGTTTCCGGACTAGCGGGGGACCCACAGATACGCAGTATTTT. This chain uses TRBV12-3 or TRBV12-4 with TRBJ2-3, with 13 bases identical to TRBD2. This CDR3 spans 17 amino acids. The V segment lost 3 bases and the J segment 2 bases; nucleotides outside the gene matches: 5.